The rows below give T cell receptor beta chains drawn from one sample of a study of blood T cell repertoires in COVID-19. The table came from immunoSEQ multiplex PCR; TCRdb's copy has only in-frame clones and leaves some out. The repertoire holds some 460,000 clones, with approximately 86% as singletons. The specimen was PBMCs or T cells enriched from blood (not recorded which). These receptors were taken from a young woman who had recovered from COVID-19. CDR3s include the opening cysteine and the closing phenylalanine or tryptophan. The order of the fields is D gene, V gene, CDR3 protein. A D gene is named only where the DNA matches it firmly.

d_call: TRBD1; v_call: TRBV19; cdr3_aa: CASSIDRGTGVKDF
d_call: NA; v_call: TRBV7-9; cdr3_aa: CASSPLYGYTF
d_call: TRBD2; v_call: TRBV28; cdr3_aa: CASSLAGGLETQYF
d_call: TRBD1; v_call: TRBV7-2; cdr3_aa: CASSFSGAGGTFF
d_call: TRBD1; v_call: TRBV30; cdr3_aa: CAWEPGQGWEKLFF
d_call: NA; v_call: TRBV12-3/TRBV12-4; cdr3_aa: CASRRTGEETQYF
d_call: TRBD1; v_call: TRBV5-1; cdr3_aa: CASSNQDRGGSPLHF
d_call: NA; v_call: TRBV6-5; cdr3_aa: CASTSGYGNTEAFF
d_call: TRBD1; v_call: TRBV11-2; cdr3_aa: CASSLGTGLGYTF
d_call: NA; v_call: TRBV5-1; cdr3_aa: CASSLDKSAGYGYTF
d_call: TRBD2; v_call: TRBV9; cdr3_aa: CASSVAASGVYEQYF
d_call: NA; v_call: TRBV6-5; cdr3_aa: CASSPPGGVVGGYTF
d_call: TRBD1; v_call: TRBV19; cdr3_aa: CASSTSPGTVSGANVLTF
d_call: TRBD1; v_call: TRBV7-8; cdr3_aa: CASSRERDRAEEQYF
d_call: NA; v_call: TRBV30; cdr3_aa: CAWSKVAGGSTEAFF
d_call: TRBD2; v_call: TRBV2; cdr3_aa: CASSEASGVGEQFF
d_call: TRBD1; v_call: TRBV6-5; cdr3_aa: CASSPGQGDNEKLFF
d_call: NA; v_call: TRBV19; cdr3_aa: CASSPTGGYSNQPQHF
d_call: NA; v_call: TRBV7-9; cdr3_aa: CASSLETGRRNTEAFF
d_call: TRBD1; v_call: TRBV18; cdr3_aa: CASSPYEGASSYNEQFF
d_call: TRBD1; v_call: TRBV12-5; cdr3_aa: CASGRDRVLDEQYF
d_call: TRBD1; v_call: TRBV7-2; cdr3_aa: CASTPQGASNGELFF